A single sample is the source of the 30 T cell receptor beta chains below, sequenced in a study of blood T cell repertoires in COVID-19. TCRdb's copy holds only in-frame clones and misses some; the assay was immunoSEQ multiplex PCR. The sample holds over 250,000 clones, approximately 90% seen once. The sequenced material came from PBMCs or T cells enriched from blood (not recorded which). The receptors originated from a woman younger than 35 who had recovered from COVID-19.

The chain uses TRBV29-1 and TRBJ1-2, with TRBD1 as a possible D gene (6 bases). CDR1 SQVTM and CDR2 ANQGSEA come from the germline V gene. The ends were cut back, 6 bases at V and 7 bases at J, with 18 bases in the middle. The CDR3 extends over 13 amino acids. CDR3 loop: CSVAQGVHRGYTF. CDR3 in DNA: TGCAGCGTCGCACAGGGCGTCCATCGTGGCTACACCTTC. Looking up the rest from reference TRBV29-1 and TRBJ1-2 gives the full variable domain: SAVISQKPSRDICQRGTSLTIQCQVDSQVTMMFWYRQQPGQSLTLIATANQGSEATYESGFVIDKFPISRPNLTFSTLTVSNMSPEDSSIYLCSVAQGVHRGYTFGSGTRLTVV.

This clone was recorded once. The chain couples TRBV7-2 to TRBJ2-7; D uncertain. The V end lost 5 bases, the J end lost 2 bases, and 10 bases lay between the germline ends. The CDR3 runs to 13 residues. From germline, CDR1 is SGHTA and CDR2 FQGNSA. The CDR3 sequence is CASSPRRPYEQYF. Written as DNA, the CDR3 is TGTGCCAGCAGCCCCAGGCGCCCCTACGAGCAGTACTTC.

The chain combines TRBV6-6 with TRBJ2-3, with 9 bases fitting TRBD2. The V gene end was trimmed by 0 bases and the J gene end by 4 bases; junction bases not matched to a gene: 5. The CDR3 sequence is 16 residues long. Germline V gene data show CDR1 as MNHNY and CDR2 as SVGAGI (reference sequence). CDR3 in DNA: TGTGCCAGCAGTTACTCGCCCCAGCGGGGGGCAGATACGCAGTATTTT. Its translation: CASSYSPQRGADTQYF.

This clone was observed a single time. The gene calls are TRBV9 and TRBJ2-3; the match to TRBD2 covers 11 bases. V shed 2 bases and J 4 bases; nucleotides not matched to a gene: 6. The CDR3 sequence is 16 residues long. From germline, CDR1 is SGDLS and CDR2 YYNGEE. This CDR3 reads CASSVFSGGAPDTQYF. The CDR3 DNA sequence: TGTGCCAGCAGCGTGTTTAGCGGGGGGGCCCCAGATACGCAGTATTTT.

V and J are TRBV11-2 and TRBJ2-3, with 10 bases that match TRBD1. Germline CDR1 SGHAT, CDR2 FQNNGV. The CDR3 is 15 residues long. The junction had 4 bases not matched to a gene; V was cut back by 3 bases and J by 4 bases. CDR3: CASSFGTGDSDTQYF. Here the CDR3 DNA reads TGTGCCAGCAGCTTCGGGACAGGGGACTCAGATACGCAGTATTTT.

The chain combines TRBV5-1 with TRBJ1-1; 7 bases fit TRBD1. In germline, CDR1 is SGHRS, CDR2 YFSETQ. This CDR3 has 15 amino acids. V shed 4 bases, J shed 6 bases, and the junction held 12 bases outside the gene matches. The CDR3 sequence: CASSPVGGVKAEAFF. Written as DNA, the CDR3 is TGCGCCAGCAGCCCGGTAGGGGGCGTTAAGGCTGAAGCTTTCTTT.

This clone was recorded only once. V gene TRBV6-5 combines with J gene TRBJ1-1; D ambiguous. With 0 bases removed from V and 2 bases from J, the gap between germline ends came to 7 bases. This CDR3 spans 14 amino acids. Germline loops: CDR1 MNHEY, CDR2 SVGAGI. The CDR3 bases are TGTGCCAGCAGTTACTCTCTTATTAACACTGAAGCTTTCTTT. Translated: CASSYSLINTEAFF.

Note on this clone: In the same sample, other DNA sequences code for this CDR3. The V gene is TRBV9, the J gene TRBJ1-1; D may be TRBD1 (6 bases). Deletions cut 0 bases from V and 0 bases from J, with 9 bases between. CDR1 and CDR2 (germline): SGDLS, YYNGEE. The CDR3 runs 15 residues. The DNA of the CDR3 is TGTGCCAGCAGCGTAGGGGGGCAGCTGAACACTGAAGCTTTCTTT. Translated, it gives CASSVGGQLNTEAFF.

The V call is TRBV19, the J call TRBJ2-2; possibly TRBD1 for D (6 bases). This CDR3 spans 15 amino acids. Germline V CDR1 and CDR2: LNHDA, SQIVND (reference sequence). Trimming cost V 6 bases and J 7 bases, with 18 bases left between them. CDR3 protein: CASSGTRGSFGELFF. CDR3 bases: TGTGCCAGTAGCGGGACAAGGGGAAGCTTCGGGGAGCTGTTTTTT. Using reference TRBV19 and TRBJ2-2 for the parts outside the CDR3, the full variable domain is DGGITQSPKYLFRKEGQNVTLSCEQNLNHDAMYWYRQDPGQGLRLIYYSQIVNDFQKGDIAEGYSVSREKKESFPLTVTSAQKNPTAFYLCASSGTRGSFGELFFGEGSRLTVL.

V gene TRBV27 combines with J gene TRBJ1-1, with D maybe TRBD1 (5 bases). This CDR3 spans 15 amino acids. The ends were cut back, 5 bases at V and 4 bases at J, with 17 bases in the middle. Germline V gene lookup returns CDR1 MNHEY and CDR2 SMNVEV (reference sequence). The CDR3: CASSPRAGTATEAFF. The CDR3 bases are TGTGCCAGCAGTCCCCGGGCGGGGACGGCCACTGAAGCTTTCTTT.

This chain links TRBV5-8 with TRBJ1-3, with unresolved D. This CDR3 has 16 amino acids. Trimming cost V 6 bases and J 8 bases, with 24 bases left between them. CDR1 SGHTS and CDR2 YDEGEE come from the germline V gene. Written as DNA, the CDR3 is TGTGCCAGCACCTGGCGGGCGGCGTATATCGGAGACACCATATATTTT. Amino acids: CASTWRAAYIGDTIYF. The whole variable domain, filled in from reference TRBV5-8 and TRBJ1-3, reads EAGVTQSPTHLIKTRGQQATLRCSPISGHTSVYWYQQALGLGLQFLLWYDEGEERNRGNFPPRFSGRQFPNYSSELNVNALELEDSALYLCASTWRAAYIGDTIYFGEGSWLTVV.

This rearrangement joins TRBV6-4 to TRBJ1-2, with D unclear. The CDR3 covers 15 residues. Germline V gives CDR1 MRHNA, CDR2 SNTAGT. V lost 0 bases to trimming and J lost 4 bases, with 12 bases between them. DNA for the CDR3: TGTGCCAGCAGTGACTCTTCGGGGTCTACCTATGGCTACACCTTC. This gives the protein CASSDSSGSTYGYTF.

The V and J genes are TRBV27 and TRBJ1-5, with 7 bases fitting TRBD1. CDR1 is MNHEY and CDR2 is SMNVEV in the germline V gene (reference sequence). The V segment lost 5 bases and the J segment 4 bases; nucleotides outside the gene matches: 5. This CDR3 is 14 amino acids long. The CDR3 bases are TGTGCCAGCAGTCTTGGGACAGCTAATCAGCCCCAGCATTTT. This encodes CASSLGTANQPQHF.

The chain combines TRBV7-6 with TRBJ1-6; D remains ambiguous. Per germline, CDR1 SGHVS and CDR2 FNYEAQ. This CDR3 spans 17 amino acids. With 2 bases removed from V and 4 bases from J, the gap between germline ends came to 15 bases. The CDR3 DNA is TGTGCCAGCAGCTTACTCGCGAACGCCGAGTATAATTCACCCCTCCACTTT. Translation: CASSLLANAEYNSPLHF.

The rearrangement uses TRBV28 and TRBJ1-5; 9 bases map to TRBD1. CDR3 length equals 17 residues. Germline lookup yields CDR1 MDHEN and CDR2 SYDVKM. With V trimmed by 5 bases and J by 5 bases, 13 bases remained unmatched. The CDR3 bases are TGTGCCAGCAGTACCACGTGGGACAGGGAGAGGGATCAGCCCCAGCATTTT. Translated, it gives CASSTTWDRERDQPQHF.

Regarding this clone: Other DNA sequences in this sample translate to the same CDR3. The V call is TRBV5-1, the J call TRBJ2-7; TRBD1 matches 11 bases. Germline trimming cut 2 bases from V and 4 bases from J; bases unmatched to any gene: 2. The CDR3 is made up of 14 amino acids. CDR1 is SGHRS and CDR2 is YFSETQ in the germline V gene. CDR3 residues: CASSFRDRGYEQYF. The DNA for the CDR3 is TGCGCCAGCAGCTTCCGGGACAGGGGGTACGAGCAGTACTTC.

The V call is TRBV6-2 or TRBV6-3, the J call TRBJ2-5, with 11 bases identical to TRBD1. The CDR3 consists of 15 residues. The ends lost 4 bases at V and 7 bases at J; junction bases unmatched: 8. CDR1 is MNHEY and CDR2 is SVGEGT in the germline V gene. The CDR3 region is CASSSGQGGRVTQYF. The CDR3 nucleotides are TGTGCCAGCAGTTCGGGACAGGGGGGGAGAGTGACCCAGTACTTC.

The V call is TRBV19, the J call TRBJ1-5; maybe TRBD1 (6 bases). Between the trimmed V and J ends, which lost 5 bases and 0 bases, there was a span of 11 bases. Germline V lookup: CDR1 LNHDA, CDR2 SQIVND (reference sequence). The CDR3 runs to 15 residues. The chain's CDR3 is CASSFTGNSNQPQHF. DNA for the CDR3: TGTGCCAGTAGTTTTACAGGGAATAGCAATCAGCCCCAGCATTTT. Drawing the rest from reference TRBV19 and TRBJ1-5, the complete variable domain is DGGITQSPKYLFRKEGQNVTLSCEQNLNHDAMYWYRQDPGQGLRLIYYSQIVNDFQKGDIAEGYSVSREKKESFPLTVTSAQKNPTAFYLCASSFTGNSNQPQHFGDGTRLSIL.

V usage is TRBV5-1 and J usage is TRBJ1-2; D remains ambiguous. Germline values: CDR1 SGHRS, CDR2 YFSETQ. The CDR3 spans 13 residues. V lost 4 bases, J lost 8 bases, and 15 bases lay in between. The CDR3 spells CASSDLGFGGYTF. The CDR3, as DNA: TGCGCCAGCAGCGATCTCGGGTTCGGGGGCTACACCTTC.

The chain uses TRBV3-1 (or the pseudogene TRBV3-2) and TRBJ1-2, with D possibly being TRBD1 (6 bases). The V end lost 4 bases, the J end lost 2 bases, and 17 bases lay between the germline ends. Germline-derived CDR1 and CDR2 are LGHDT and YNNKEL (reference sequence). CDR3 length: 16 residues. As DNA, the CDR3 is TGTGCCAGCAGCCGTTGGGGGGAGGGGGAGAACTATGGCTACACCTTC. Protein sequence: CASSRWGEGENYGYTF.

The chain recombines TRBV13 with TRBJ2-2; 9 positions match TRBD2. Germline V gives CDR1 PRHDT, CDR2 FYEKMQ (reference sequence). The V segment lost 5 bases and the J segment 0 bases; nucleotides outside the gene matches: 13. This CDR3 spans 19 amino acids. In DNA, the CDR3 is TGTGCCAGCAGCGCCCCCAGCGGGGGGCCCGACTCGAACACCGGGGAGCTGTTTTTT. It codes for CASSAPSGGPDSNTGELFF.

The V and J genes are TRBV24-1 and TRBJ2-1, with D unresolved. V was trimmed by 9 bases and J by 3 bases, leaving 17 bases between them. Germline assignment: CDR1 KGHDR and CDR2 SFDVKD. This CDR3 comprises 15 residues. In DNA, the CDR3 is TGTGCCACCCTTACGACTCCTACCTACTACAATGAGCAGTTCTTC. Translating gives CATLTTPTYYNEQFF.

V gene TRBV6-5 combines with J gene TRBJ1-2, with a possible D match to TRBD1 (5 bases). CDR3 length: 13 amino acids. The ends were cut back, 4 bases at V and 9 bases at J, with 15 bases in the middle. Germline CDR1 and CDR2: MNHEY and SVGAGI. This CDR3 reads CASSSHGGGRYTF. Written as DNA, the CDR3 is TGTGCCAGCAGTTCCCATGGGGGGGGTCGCTACACCTTC.

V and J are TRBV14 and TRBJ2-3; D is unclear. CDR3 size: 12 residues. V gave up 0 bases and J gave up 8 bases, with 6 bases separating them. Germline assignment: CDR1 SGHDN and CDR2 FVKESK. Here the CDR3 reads CASSQDYRTQYF. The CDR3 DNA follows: TGTGCCAGCAGCCAAGACTACCGTACGCAGTATTTT.

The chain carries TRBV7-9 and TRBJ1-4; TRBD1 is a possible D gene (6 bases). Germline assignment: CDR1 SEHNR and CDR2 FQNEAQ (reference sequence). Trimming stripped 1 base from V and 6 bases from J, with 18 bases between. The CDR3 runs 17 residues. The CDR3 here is CASSLVKWDKKYEKLFF. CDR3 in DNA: TGTGCCAGCAGCTTAGTGAAATGGGACAAGAAATATGAAAAACTGTTTTTT.

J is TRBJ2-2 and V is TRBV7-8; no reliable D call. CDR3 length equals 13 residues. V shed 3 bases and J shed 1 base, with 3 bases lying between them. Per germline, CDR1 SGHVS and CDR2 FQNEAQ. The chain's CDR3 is CASSFMNTGELFF. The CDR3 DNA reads TGTGCCAGCAGCTTTATGAACACCGGGGAGCTGTTTTTT.

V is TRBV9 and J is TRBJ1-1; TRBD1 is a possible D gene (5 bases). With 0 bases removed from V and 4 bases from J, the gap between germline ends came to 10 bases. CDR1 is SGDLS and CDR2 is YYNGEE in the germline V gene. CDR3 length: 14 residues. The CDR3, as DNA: TGTGCCAGCAGCGTAGCAGGAAGGGGCACTGAAGCTTTCTTT. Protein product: CASSVAGRGTEAFF.

The CDR3 loop reads CASTGSAGSSYNEQFF. The DNA for the CDR3 is TGTGCCAGCACCGGTTCGGCGGGGAGCTCCTACAATGAGCAGTTCTTC. V gene TRBV6-6 combines with J gene TRBJ2-1, with D perhaps matching TRBD2 (6 bases). Germline V gene data show CDR1 as MNHNY and CDR2 as SVGAGI (reference sequence). The ends were cut back, 7 bases at V and 0 bases at J, with 16 bases in the middle. CDR3 length: 16 residues.

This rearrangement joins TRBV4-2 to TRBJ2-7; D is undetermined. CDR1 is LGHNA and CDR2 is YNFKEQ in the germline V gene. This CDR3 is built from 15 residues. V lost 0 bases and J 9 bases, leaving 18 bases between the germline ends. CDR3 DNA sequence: TGTGCCAGCAGCCAAGAAGGTCATAGTGAGGTTGTGCAGTACTTC. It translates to CASSQEGHSEVVQYF.

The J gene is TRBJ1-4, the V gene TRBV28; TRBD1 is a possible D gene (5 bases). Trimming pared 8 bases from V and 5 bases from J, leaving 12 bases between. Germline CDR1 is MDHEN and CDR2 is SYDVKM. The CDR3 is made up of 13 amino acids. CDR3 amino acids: CASHRQNNEKLFF. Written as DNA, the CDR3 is TGTGCCAGCCACAGACAGAACAATGAAAAACTGTTTTTT.